This T cell receptor (beta chain) was captured by sequencing in a study of cytomegalovirus exposure and HLA in healthy donors. Use of 60 Vbeta and 13 Jbeta primers characterized the PCR. Repertoires were generated with immunoSEQ multiplex PCR, while TCRdb's copy carries only in-frame clones and drops some. The sample data list 150,000 to 200,000 clones. CDR1 SGHDT and CDR2 YYEEEE come from the germline V gene. The CDR3 covers 17 residues. V lost 3 bases to trimming and J lost 3 bases; unmatched junction nucleotides: 13. The sequenced sample was PBMCs. This sequence joins TRBV5-6 and TRBJ2-5, with TRBD2 matching over 8 bases. This clonotype originated in a man aged 25 to 45 in good health and CMV-seronegative. CDR3 bases: TGTGCCAGCAGCTCCGGGTACGGGGGGGATATCGAAGAGACCCAGTACTTC. Amino acid sequence: CASSSGYGGDIEETQYF.